Following are 3 T cell receptor beta chains from one sample sequenced in a study of sequential checkpoint blockade in melanoma. Here immunoSEQ multiplex PCR was the method, and the copy in TCRdb shows in-frame clones only, minus some. There are over a thousand clones in the sample; more than 20% occur only once, and approximately 20% lies in the top ten. Treatment of the sample: randomized to nivolumab then ipilimumab (arm A) or the reverse (arm B). This specimen was tumor tissue (inferred from file names), taken from a patient given nivolumab and ipilimumab in sequence. Every receptor here comes from a human donor with melanoma.

In this sample, this clone turned up a few times. The chain uses TRBV9 and TRBJ2-5; TRBD2 agrees at 11 bases. Per the germline V gene, CDR1 is SGDLS and CDR2 is YYNGEE. The junction had 7 bases not matched to a gene; V was cut back by 2 bases and J by 4 bases. The CDR3 consists of 16 residues. As DNA, the CDR3 is TGTGCCAGCAGCGTGGGACTAGCGGAACTGGGAGAGACCCAGTACTTC. As protein: CASSVGLAELGETQYF.

This clone came up a few times. The rearrangement uses TRBV28 and TRBJ1-2; D is unclear. V was cut by 1 base and J by 1 base, with 7 bases left in between. The CDR3 has 14 residues. CDR1 and CDR2 (germline): MDHEN, SYDVKM. The CDR3 sequence: CASSLSQVNYGYTF. In DNA, the CDR3 is TGTGCCAGCAGTTTATCCCAGGTTAACTATGGCTACACCTTC.

In its sample, this clone ranks as medium-sized. The genes are TRBV23-1 and TRBJ2-5; D is ambiguous. TRBV23-1 is sorted into the ORF group, with uncertain function. The CDR3 covers 13 residues. Trimming stripped 6 bases from V and 1 base from J, with 9 bases between. Here the CDR3 DNA reads TGCGCCAGCAGCCAACAGATCCAAGAGACCCAGTACTTC. Amino acid sequence: CASSQQIQETQYF.